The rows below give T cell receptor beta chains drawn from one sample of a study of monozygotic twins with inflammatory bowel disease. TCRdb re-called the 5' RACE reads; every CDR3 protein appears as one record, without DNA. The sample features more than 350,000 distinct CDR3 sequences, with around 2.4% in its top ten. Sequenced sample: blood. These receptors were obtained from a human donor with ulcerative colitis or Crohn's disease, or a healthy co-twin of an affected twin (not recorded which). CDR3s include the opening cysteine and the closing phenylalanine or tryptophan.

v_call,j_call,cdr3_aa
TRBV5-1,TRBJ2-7,CASSPDLRTEEEYF
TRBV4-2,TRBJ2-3,CASSQDAGGGTDTQYF
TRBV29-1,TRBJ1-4,CSSWTGEKLFF
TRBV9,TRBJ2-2,CASSLPGGRTGELFF
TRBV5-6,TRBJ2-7,CASSPRQAYYEQYF
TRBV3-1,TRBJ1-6,CASSDRDLGNSPLHF
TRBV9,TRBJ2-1,CASSVEGVSYNEQFF
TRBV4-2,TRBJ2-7,CASSQDGTSGGAQSSYEQYF
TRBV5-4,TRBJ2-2,CASSLQGWSTGELFF
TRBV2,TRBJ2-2,CASSEGGAQNTGELFF
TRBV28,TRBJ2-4,CASGPMTGRGLAKNIQYF
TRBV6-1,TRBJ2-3,CASGRGRVGTDTQYF
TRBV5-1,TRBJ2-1,CASRPDSYNEQFF
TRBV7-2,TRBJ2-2,CASSSSGTWTGELFF
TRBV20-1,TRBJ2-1,CSATRDRDRGSQFF
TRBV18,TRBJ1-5,CASSPTFPGQGSYSNQPQHF
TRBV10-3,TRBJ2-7,CAIRASPAGGLSYEQYF
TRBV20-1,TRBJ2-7,CSAKSRRQRLSYEQYF
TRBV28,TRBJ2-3,CASSLLAGGPDTQYF
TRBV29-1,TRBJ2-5,CSVSGTQQETQYF
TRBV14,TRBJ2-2,CASSQHNTGELFF
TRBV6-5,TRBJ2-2,CASSYLRGGSGELFF
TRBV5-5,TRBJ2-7,CASSLTSKALYEQYF
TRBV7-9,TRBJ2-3,CASSLGVSTDTQYF
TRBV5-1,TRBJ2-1,CASSSDRLLWEQFF
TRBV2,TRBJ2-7,CASSDDMNFYEQYF
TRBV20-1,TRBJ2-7,CSAREPGGQSYEQYF
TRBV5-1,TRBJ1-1,CASSSVSDRGGRNTEAFF
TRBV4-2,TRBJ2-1,CASSQQSRLAGGSEQFF
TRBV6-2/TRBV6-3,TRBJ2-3,CASSSSGRAYDTQYF
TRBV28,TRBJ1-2,CASNRQGGYTF
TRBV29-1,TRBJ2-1,CSVESQGVSSYNEQFF
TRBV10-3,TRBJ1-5,CAISAQDSQPQHF
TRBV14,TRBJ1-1,CASSPTKGRTEAFF
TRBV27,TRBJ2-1,CASSYNGGRNEQFF
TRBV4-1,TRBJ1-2,CASSQGLRVPYGYTF
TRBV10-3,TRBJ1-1,CATGTSHTEAFF
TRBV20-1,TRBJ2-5,CSARSSGGAGETQYF
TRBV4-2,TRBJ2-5,CASSRSGGGETQYF
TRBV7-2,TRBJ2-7,CATRTGAYEQYF
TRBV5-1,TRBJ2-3,CASSPTWVSSTDTQYF
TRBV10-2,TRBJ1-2,CASNDSPAYGYTF
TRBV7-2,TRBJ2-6,CASSLFNSGSGANVLTF
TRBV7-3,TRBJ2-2,CASSLLAGPGELFF
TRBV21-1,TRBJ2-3,CASSIGGADTQYF
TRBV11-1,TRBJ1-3,CASSLDPSHSKDGNTIYF
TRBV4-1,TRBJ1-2,CASNPGVDRSYGYTF